The 31 T cell receptor beta chains reported below all come from one sample, sequenced in a study of vaccination and CD4 T cells after COVID-19. Cultured CD4+ T-cell DNA underwent Oncomine TCR Beta short-read sequencing. TCRdb reprocessed the PCR reads with MiXCR, giving one entry per CDR3 protein. The profile shows just under 20,000 distinct CDR3 sequences, around 43% of them singletons. The treatment: roughly 10-day PBMC culture with coronavirus spike peptide pools or control peptides (ViraFEST assay). Antigens for these TCRs are unknown. Sequenced material: CD4+ T cells from blood, cultured in vitro, taken before SARS-CoV-2 vaccination. The receptors originated from a human donor who had recovered from COVID-19.

This clonotype turned up a few times. J is TRBJ2-6 and V is TRBV20-1, with D unresolved. The germline CDR1 and CDR2 sequences are DFQATT and SNEGSKA (reference sequence). Trimming pared 6 bases from V and 0 bases from J, leaving 9 bases between. There are 14 residues in the CDR3. The CDR3 coding sequence is TGCAGTGCATCGTCCACCTCTGGGGCCAACGTCCTGACTTTC. Translation gives CSASSTSGANVLTF.

The chain combines TRBV11-2 with TRBJ2-7, with 8 bases lining up with TRBD1. There are 15 residues in the CDR3. CDR1 is SGHAT and CDR2 is FQNNGV in the germline V gene. Unmatched junction bases numbered 9, after V lost 5 bases and J lost 3 bases. CDR3 coding DNA: TGTGCCAGCAGCGGTGGGGCAGGGGGCTTCTACGAGCAGTACTTC. Translated, it gives CASSGGAGGFYEQYF.

V gene TRBV27 combines with J gene TRBJ1-3; TRBD1 agrees at 10 bases. Germline V gene sequence: CDR1 MNHEY, CDR2 SMNVEV (reference sequence). The CDR3 contains 16 residues. Trimming at V came to 5 bases and at J to 0 bases, leaving 4 bases not matched to a gene. CDR3 coding DNA: TGTGCCAGCAGTCCCCGGGACAGGGGCTCTGGAAACACCATATATTTT. Translation gives CASSPRDRGSGNTIYF.

The rearrangement joins TRBV19 to TRBJ2-5; a possible D gene is TRBD1 (6 bases). Trimming removed 5 bases at V and 2 bases at J, with 12 bases between. The CDR3 contains 14 residues. The germline CDR1 and CDR2 sequences are LNHDA and SQIVND (reference sequence). The CDR3 DNA follows: TGTGCCAGTAGTGCGACCGGGACACAAGAGACCCAGTACTTC. It codes for CASSATGTQETQYF.

The J gene is TRBJ1-3, the V gene TRBV11-3; unclear D gene. The CDR3 covers 12 residues. V dropped 2 bases and J dropped 5 bases, with 4 bases sitting between them. Germline V gene data show CDR1 as SGHNT and CDR2 as YENEEA. CDR3 sequence reads: CASSLSRNTIYF. In nucleotides, the CDR3 is TGTGCCAGCAGCTTAAGCAGAAACACCATATATTTT.

This clonotype is labeled medium-sized. The rearrangement links TRBV6-2 or TRBV6-3 to TRBJ2-2; the D is unclear. Germline CDR1 and CDR2: MNHEY and SVGEGT. The CDR3 loop spans 14 amino acids. Trimming cost V 4 bases and J 3 bases, with 9 bases left between them. In DNA, the CDR3 is TGTGCCAGCAGTTGGAGTTCGGACACCGGGGAGCTGTTTTTT. Translated: CASSWSSDTGELFF.

This clonotype was counted between two and nine times. The chain links TRBV19 to TRBJ1-2; 8 bases are a match to TRBD1. The length of the CDR3 is 16 residues. J lost 0 bases, V lost 3 bases, and 6 bases had no gene match. Germline V gene data show CDR1 as LNHDA and CDR2 as SQIVND (reference sequence). The CDR3 coding sequence is TGTGCCAGTAGTATCCTCGGACAGGGAGCTAACTATGGCTACACCTTC. It yields the protein CASSILGQGANYGYTF. Using reference TRBV19 and TRBJ1-2 for the parts outside the CDR3, the full variable domain is DGGITQSPKYLFRKEGQNVTLSCEQNLNHDAMYWYRQDPGQGLRLIYYSQIVNDFQKGDIAEGYSVSREKKESFPLTVTSAQKNPTAFYLCASSILGQGANYGYTFGSGTRLTVV.

V gene TRBV7-9 combines with J gene TRBJ2-7; TRBD2 is a possible D gene (5 bases). CDR3 length equals 13 residues. Germline V CDR1 and CDR2: SEHNR, FQNEAQ (reference sequence). Trimming took off 5 bases at V and 5 bases at J, with 13 bases between the two ends. DNA for the CDR3: TGTGCCAGCAGCCACTCTGGCGGGCACGAGCAGTACTTC. Protein: CASSHSGGHEQYF.

V is TRBV7-2 and J is TRBJ1-2; D is possibly TRBD1 (6 bases). The germline V gene has CDR1 SGHTA and CDR2 FQGNSA. The CDR3 spans 18 residues. The germline V and J ends were trimmed by 2 bases and 6 bases, with 25 bases remaining between them. The CDR3 loop is CASSLPTGTRPYEHGYTF. The CDR3 DNA follows: TGTGCCAGCAGCTTACCGACCGGGACAAGGCCCTATGAGCATGGCTACACCTTC.

The chain carries TRBV24-1 and TRBJ2-7, with a possible D match to TRBD1 (5 bases). This CDR3 has 13 amino acids. V was cut by 10 bases and J by 5 bases, with 17 bases left in between. Germline CDR1 is KGHDR and CDR2 is SFDVKD. The CDR3 sequence is CATGAGAVNEQYF. The CDR3 nucleotides read TGTGCCACAGGGGCCGGCGCGGTAAACGAGCAGTACTTC.

CDR3 nucleotide sequence: TGCAGTGCTAGAGATCTGGGACAGGGGGCTAGTAACTATGGCTACACCTTC. Translated, it gives CSARDLGQGASNYGYTF. The chain combines TRBV20-1 with TRBJ1-2; TRBD1 matches 12 bases. After removal of 0 bases from V and 1 base from J, the junction contained 6 bases not matched to a gene. CDR3 length equals 17 residues. CDR1 is DFQATT and CDR2 is SNEGSKA in the germline V gene (reference sequence).

This clonotype was found once. Mismatch with germline at one junction end may stem from a read error. V and J are TRBV4-2 and TRBJ1-6; weak D call: TRBD1 (5 bases). The CDR3 spans 16 residues. Germline CDR1 LGHNA, CDR2 YNFKEQ. The CDR3 DNA reads TGTGCCAGCGGCCAAGGGGTCATAATCTATAATTCACCCCTCCACTTT. This codes for CASGQGVIIYNSPLHF.

The rearrangement joins TRBV20-1 to TRBJ2-1; 11 bases agree with TRBD2. This CDR3 is built from 15 residues. V dropped 7 bases and J dropped 2; count of bases not matched to a gene: 7. Per the germline V gene, CDR1 is DFQATT and CDR2 is SNEGSKA (reference sequence). CDR3 nucleotides: TGCAGTGGCCTTAGCGGGAGGGGCGCCTACAATGAGCAGTTCTTC. Translation gives CSGLSGRGAYNEQFF.

The chain couples TRBV6-1 to TRBJ1-5; weak D call: TRBD1 (5 bases). The V and J ends lost 6 bases and 3 bases respectively, with 12 bases between them. This CDR3 spans 14 amino acids. The germline V gene encodes CDR1 MNHNS and CDR2 SASEGT. This CDR3 reads CASRSTGVNQPQHF. The CDR3 region has the DNA TGTGCCAGCAGGTCCACAGGAGTCAATCAGCCCCAGCATTTT.

This chain uses TRBV19 with TRBJ1-5; possible D gene TRBD1, 5 bases. The ends were cut back, 5 bases at V and 0 bases at J, with 14 bases in the middle. CDR3 length: 16 residues. Germline V gene data show CDR1 as LNHDA and CDR2 as SQIVND (reference sequence). In nucleotides, the CDR3 is TGTGCCAGTAGTGCGAGGGGACGGCGTAGCAATCAGCCCCAGCATTTT. This encodes CASSARGRRSNQPQHF. Using reference TRBV19 and TRBJ1-5 for the parts outside the CDR3, the full variable domain is DGGITQSPKYLFRKEGQNVTLSCEQNLNHDAMYWYRQDPGQGLRLIYYSQIVNDFQKGDIAEGYSVSREKKESFPLTVTSAQKNPTAFYLCASSARGRRSNQPQHFGDGTRLSIL.

The J gene is TRBJ1-2, the V gene TRBV6-1, with 8 positions matching TRBD1. The CDR3 has 15 amino acids. Germline V gene lookup returns CDR1 MNHNS and CDR2 SASEGT. Trimming cost V 6 bases and J 3 bases; bases outside gene matches: 9. Written as DNA, the CDR3 is TGTGCCAGCAGACCCGGACAGGGATTAGACTATGGCTACACCTTC. Its protein is CASRPGQGLDYGYTF.

The rearrangement links TRBV7-2 to TRBJ1-5; perhaps TRBD1 as D (5 bases). Trimming stripped 4 bases from V and 2 bases from J, with 9 bases between. Germline CDR1 SGHTA, CDR2 FQGNSA. This CDR3 contains 14 residues. CDR3 protein: CASSSGLGNQPQHF. CDR3 sequence (DNA): TGTGCCAGCAGCTCGGGACTGGGCAATCAGCCCCAGCATTTT.

The chain links TRBV7-6 to TRBJ1-6; D gene unclear. The germline gives CDR1 SGHVS, CDR2 FNYEAQ. Trimming took 1 base from V and 10 from J, leaving 14 bases between them. This CDR3 spans 15 amino acids. Written as DNA, the CDR3 is TGTGCCAGCAGCTTAGGACCGGGTCCTAGCTCACCCCTCCACTTT. Residues: CASSLGPGPSSPLHF.

V is TRBV21-1 and J is TRBJ2-7; the table's D call of TRBD2 was not tested on the DNA. TRBV21-1 is flagged as a pseudogene. The CDR3 covers 21 residues. CDR3 nucleotide sequence: TGTGCCAGCACCCTGCCTGGCGCCATTATGGGGCTAGCGGCAAGCTCCTACGAGCAGTACTTC. Residues: CASTLPGAIMGLAASSYEQYF.

The chain joins TRBV28 to TRBJ1-1, with no clear D. Germline V gene data show CDR1 as MDHEN and CDR2 as SYDVKM. The CDR3 totals 16 residues. Trimming cost V 5 bases and J 10 bases, with 26 bases left between them. The CDR3 nucleotides are TGTGCCAGCAGTCTCCGTCGGGTTACCATCCGATGGGGAGCTTTCTTT. Amino acids: CASSLRRVTIRWGAFF.

The V call is TRBV7-2, the J call TRBJ2-5; D uncertain. This CDR3 region has 14 residues. V lost 1 base and J 2 bases, leaving 8 bases between the germline ends. Per germline, CDR1 SGHTA and CDR2 FQGNSA. CDR3 nucleotides: TGTGCCAGCAGCTTAGAGGCAGGACAAGAGACCCAGTACTTC. As protein: CASSLEAGQETQYF.

The V gene is TRBV20-1, the J gene TRBJ1-2; weak D call: TRBD1 (6 bases). The CDR3 is made up of 13 amino acids. V gave up 0 bases and J gave up 5 bases, with 10 bases separating them. Per germline, CDR1 DFQATT and CDR2 SNEGSKA (reference sequence). CDR3 sequence (DNA): TGCAGTGCTAGAGATCAGACAGGTTATGGCTACACCTTC. The encoded protein is CSARDQTGYGYTF.

This clonotype came up once. Likely a read error: the CDR3 ends without its conserved phenylalanine or tryptophan. The chain joins TRBV6-2 or TRBV6-3 to TRBJ1-5; the D is unclear. Germline V lookup: CDR1 MNHEY, CDR2 SVGEGT. The CDR3 is 15 residues long. The V end was cut by 5 bases, the J end by 0 bases, with 11 bases between. The CDR3 nucleotides read TGTGCCAGCAGTCAGCCAGTGGCTAGCAATCAGCCCCAGCATCTT. This codes for CASSQPVASNQPQHL.

This clonotype has more than one count but fewer than ten. The gene calls are TRBV6-1 and TRBJ2-3; TRBD2 matches 8 bases. Trimming at V came to 6 bases and at J to 5 bases, leaving 7 bases not matched to a gene. Germline V lookup: CDR1 MNHNS, CDR2 SASEGT. This CDR3 has 14 amino acids. This chain's CDR3 is CASRPVTSVDTQYF. CDR3 nucleotides: TGTGCCAGCAGGCCCGTGACTAGCGTAGATACGCAGTATTTT.

The chain has TRBV28 and TRBJ2-7; D is unclear. Germline V gene lookup returns CDR1 MDHEN and CDR2 SYDVKM. The CDR3 length is 12 residues. Deletions cut 3 bases from V and 3 bases from J, with 6 bases between. The CDR3 DNA sequence: TGTGCCAGCAGTTTTATGAGCTACGAGCAGTACTTC. Translation gives CASSFMSYEQYF. Variable domain in full (rest from reference TRBV28 and TRBJ2-7): DVKVTQSSRYLVKRTGEKVFLECVQDMDHENMFWYRQDPGLGLRLIYFSYDVKMKEKGDIPEGYSVSREKKERFSLILESASTNQTSMYLCASSFMSYEQYFGPGTRLTVT.

This clonotype was found a few times. V gene TRBV6-2 or TRBV6-3 combines with J gene TRBJ2-5; D might be TRBD1 (5 bases). With 0 bases removed from V and 4 bases from J, the gap between germline ends came to 6 bases. Germline values: CDR1 MNHEY, CDR2 SVGEGT. CDR3 length: 13 amino acids. The CDR3 coding sequence is TGTGCCAGCAGTTACTCGGGGCGAGAGACCCAGTACTTC. Translation gives CASSYSGRETQYF.

By share, this clonotype counts as medium-sized. The chain joins TRBV27 to TRBJ2-5; the D is unclear. The V gene's germline CDR1 is MNHEY and CDR2 SMNVEV (reference sequence). The CDR3 covers 13 residues. With 6 bases removed from V and 4 bases from J, the gap between germline ends came to 12 bases. The CDR3 here is CASSSSFGETQYF. CDR3 nucleotides: TGTGCCAGCAGCTCGAGTTTCGGAGAGACCCAGTACTTC.

The chain has TRBV11-3 and TRBJ1-6; a weak D match, TRBD1 (6 bases). Looked up from germline, CDR1 is SGHNT and CDR2 is YENEEA. Trimming took 5 bases from V and 10 from J, leaving 15 bases between them. This CDR3 comprises 14 residues. The CDR3 DNA follows: TGTGCCAGCAGCCGAGGAGCAGGGGTCTCACCCCTCCACTTT. Its protein product is CASSRGAGVSPLHF.

The chain joins TRBV7-9 to TRBJ1-2; no reliable D call. The CDR3 has 15 residues. CDR1 SEHNR and CDR2 FQNEAQ come from the germline V gene (reference sequence). V was cut by 0 bases and J by 2 bases, with 10 bases left in between. The CDR3 spells CASSLAHQPNYGYTF. As DNA, the CDR3 is TGTGCCAGCAGCTTAGCGCACCAGCCAAACTATGGCTACACCTTC.

The chain employs TRBV11-2 and TRBJ1-1; no reliable D call. The CDR3 has 16 amino acids. Between the trimmed V and J ends, which lost 4 bases and 6 bases, there was a span of 21 bases. Germline loops: CDR1 SGHAT, CDR2 FQNNGV. In DNA form, the CDR3 reads TGTGCCAGCAGCTCAACCACCGGGATGGGAGGAGCTGAAGCTTTCTTT. Translating it yields CASSSTTGMGGAEAFF.

This clonotype was observed once. The chain recombines TRBV7-8 with TRBJ1-4; 8 nucleotides align to TRBD1. Germline V lookup: CDR1 SGHVS, CDR2 FQNEAQ. This CDR3 is 15 amino acids long. Trimming removed 1 base from V and 8 bases from J; junction bases left unmatched: 6. This CDR3 reads CASSLVTGGVEKLFF. The CDR3 bases are TGTGCCAGCAGCTTAGTAACAGGGGGAGTAGAAAAACTGTTTTTT.